The 20 T cell receptor beta chains listed next were all sequenced from one sample in a study of graft-versus-host responses after intestinal transplantation. Their specific antigens are unknown. The data were produced by immunoSEQ multiplex PCR, yet TCRdb's version contains in-frame clones alone and is incomplete. The sample includes 60,000 to 75,000 clones, 70% to 90% seen only once; the top ten take approximately 2.7%. The source was unstimulated CD8+ T cells sorted from spleen or lymph node cells, collected before intestinal transplant. These receptors all stem from a human donor who received an intestinal transplant.

The chain joins TRBV29-1 to TRBJ1-3; weak D call: TRBD1 (6 bases). The CDR3 runs to 13 residues. Trimming left V 4 bases short and J 5 bases short, with 12 bases between. In germline, CDR1 is SQVTM, CDR2 ANQGSEA. CDR3 loop: CSVVGGHRNTIYF. The CDR3 DNA reads as TGCAGCGTTGTGGGGGGGCACCGAAACACCATATATTTT.

The chain couples TRBV5-5 to TRBJ2-7; possible D gene TRBD1, 6 bases. Trimming pared 2 bases from V and 3 bases from J, leaving 15 bases between. From germline, CDR1 is SGHKS and CDR2 YYEKEE (reference sequence). The CDR3 length is 15 residues. The CDR3 region is CASSLSRTAFYEQYF. In nucleotides, the CDR3 is TGTGCCAGCAGCTTATCCAGGACAGCCTTCTACGAGCAGTACTTC. The full variable domain, completed using reference TRBV5-5 and TRBJ2-7, is DAGVTQSPTHLIKTRGQQVTLRCSPISGHKSVSWYQQVLGQGPQFIFQYYEKEERGRGNFPDRFSARQFPNYSSELNVNALLLGDSALYLCASSLSRTAFYEQYFGPGTRLTVT.

The chain joins TRBV4-1 to TRBJ2-2, with TRBD1 as a possible D gene (5 bases). The CDR3 covers 14 residues. The germline V gene encodes CDR1 MGHRA and CDR2 YSYEKL. V was clipped by 1 base and J by 7 bases, with 10 bases between them. CDR3 nucleotide sequence: TGCGCCAGCAGCCAAGCTCAGGGAAGCGGGGAGCTGTTTTTT. This encodes CASSQAQGSGELFF.

J is TRBJ1-3 and V is TRBV4-1; D is perhaps TRBD1 (6 bases). V dropped 2 bases and J dropped 0 bases, with 11 bases sitting between them. The length of the CDR3 is 16 residues. Germline CDR1 and CDR2: MGHRA and YSYEKL. The CDR3 region has the DNA TGCGCCAGCAGCCAACCGGACAGAGACTCTGGAAACACCATATATTTT. This sequence encodes CASSQPDRDSGNTIYF.

This chain uses TRBV28 with TRBJ2-3; D gene uncertain. Germline CDR1 reads MDHEN; CDR2 reads SYDVKM. With 3 bases removed from V and 2 bases from J, the gap between germline ends came to 12 bases. This CDR3 is built from 15 residues. The CDR3 loop reads CASSLSQAFTDTQYF. CDR3 in DNA: TGTGCCAGCAGTTTGTCGCAGGCCTTCACAGATACGCAGTATTTT.

By share, this clone counts as medium-sized (0.01 to 0.1%). V and J are TRBV10-3 and TRBJ1-2, with D maybe TRBD1 (6 bases). Germline CDR1 is ENHRY and CDR2 is SYGVKD. Trimming left V 2 bases short and J 6 bases short, with 22 bases between. This CDR3 has 17 amino acids. The CDR3 spells CAISEPGPGGGPNGYTF. The CDR3 DNA reads as TGTGCCATCAGTGAGCCAGGCCCCGGGGGGGGCCCCAATGGCTACACCTTC.

This chain connects TRBV7-3 to TRBJ2-1, with D uncertain. CDR3 length: 15 amino acids. V lost 3 bases and J 6 bases, leaving 15 bases between the germline ends. The germline gives CDR1 SGHTA, CDR2 FQGTGA. The CDR3 region has the DNA TGTGCCAGCAGCTTGGAGCCCTCGGTAGGCAATGAGCAGTTCTTC. Translating it yields CASSLEPSVGNEQFF.

The rearrangement joins TRBV28 to TRBJ2-4, with 12 bases aligning to TRBD2. The trim removed 5 bases at V and 0 bases at J, leaving 14 bases unmatched. The CDR3 totals 20 residues. Germline V CDR1 and CDR2: MDHEN, SYDVKM. The CDR3 DNA sequence: TGTGCCAGCAGTCCTGGACTAGCGGGATGGGGGGGTCTAGCCAAAAACATTCAGTACTTC. It encodes CASSPGLAGWGGLAKNIQYF.

The rearrangement joins TRBV5-1 to TRBJ2-5, with a weak D call TRBD1 (6 bases). The last part of the DNA fits TRBJ2-7 better; the J call may be wrong. The CDR3 consists of 14 residues. Germline V gene data show CDR1 as SGHRS and CDR2 as YFSETQ. For the CDR3, the DNA is TGCGCCAGCAGCCCAGGGGACAAAAACGACGAGCAGTACTTC. Amino acids: CASSPGDKNDEQYF.

The V call is TRBV5-6, the J call TRBJ1-6, with D uncertain. V lost 4 bases to trimming and J lost 10 bases, with 12 bases between them. The CDR3 is 13 residues long. Per the germline V gene, CDR1 is SGHDT and CDR2 is YYEEEE. The DNA for the CDR3 is TGTGCCAGCAGCCCGGCGGCTAGGTCACCCCTCCACTTT. As protein: CASSPAARSPLHF. Filled out from reference TRBV5-6 and TRBJ1-6, the complete variable domain reads DAGVTQSPTHLIKTRGQQVTLRCSPKSGHDTVSWYQQALGQGPQFIFQYYEEEERQRGNFPDRFSGHQFPNYSSELNVNALLLGDSALYLCASSPAARSPLHFGNGTRLTVT.

The V call is TRBV6-5, the J call TRBJ1-6; D is uncertain. This CDR3 comprises 14 residues. Germline-derived CDR1 and CDR2 are MNHEY and SVGAGI. V lost 0 bases, J lost 10 bases, and 10 bases lay in between. The CDR3 sequence is CASSYSQEGSPLHF. CDR3 bases: TGTGCCAGCAGTTACTCCCAGGAAGGATCACCCCTCCACTTT.

The V call is TRBV27, the J call TRBJ2-3; perhaps TRBD1 as D (6 bases). The V and J ends lost 3 bases and 4 bases respectively, with 14 bases between them. CDR1 and CDR2 from the germline V gene are MNHEY and SMNVEV (reference sequence). This CDR3 is built from 15 residues. This chain's CDR3 is CASSLGRGVSDTQYF. CDR3 in DNA: TGTGCCAGCAGTTTGGGCAGGGGCGTTTCAGATACGCAGTATTTT.

The chain combines TRBV5-4 with TRBJ1-1; D possibly corresponds to TRBD1 (5 bases). The CDR3 has 13 amino acids. V was clipped by 0 bases and J by 6 bases, with 9 bases between them. Germline values: CDR1 SGHNT, CDR2 YYREEE (reference sequence). The chain's CDR3 is CASSLAGGAEAFF. For the CDR3, the DNA is TGTGCCAGCAGCTTGGCGGGGGGGGCTGAAGCTTTCTTT.

In DNA form, the CDR3 reads TGTGCCAGCAGTATCTCCGGTAGCACAGATACGCAGTATTTT. Its protein product is CASSISGSTDTQYF. The chain is built from TRBV27 and TRBJ2-3, with D uncertain. The CDR3 is 14 amino acids. Germline values: CDR1 MNHEY, CDR2 SMNVEV (reference sequence). V gave up 5 bases and J gave up 0 bases, with 9 bases separating them.

The chain has TRBV6-1 and TRBJ1-2; D gene unclear. The V end lost 1 base, the J end lost 3 bases, and 9 bases lay between the germline ends. The germline CDR1 and CDR2 sequences are MNHNS and SASEGT. The CDR3 covers 14 residues. The CDR3, as DNA: TGTGCCAGCAGTGAAGACCCACGGGACTATGGCTACACCTTC. This encodes CASSEDPRDYGYTF.

The rearrangement links TRBV9 to TRBJ2-2; D may be TRBD2 (6 bases). Germline V lookup: CDR1 SGDLS, CDR2 YYNGEE. The CDR3 contains 18 residues. V lost 0 bases to trimming and J lost 4 bases, with 19 bases between them. Here the CDR3 DNA reads TGTGCCAGCAGCGTAGGGGACTTCCCGTCGATTTCCACCGGGGAGCTGTTTTTT. Its translation is CASSVGDFPSISTGELFF.

This clone has more than one count but fewer than ten. J is TRBJ2-3 and V is TRBV27, with D possibly TRBD2 on 6 matching bases. The V gene's germline CDR1 is MNHEY and CDR2 SMNVEV (reference sequence). The CDR3 sequence is 14 residues long. Trimming cost V 4 bases and J 6 bases, with 14 bases left between them. The CDR3 loop is CASSSRLGGDTQYF. The CDR3 DNA is TGTGCCAGCAGTTCGCGACTAGGTGGGGATACGCAGTATTTT.

The chain's CDR3 is CASSLPSSGYEQYF. Written as DNA, the CDR3 is TGTGCCAGCAGCTTACCGAGTTCCGGCTACGAGCAGTACTTC. The rearrangement joins TRBV5-6 to TRBJ2-7; D gene ambiguous. V was trimmed by 2 bases and J by 3 bases, leaving 12 bases between them. The CDR3 has 14 amino acids. The germline V gene has CDR1 SGHDT and CDR2 YYEEEE.

V is TRBV30 and J is TRBJ1-2, with 8 bases identical to TRBD1. Losses at the gene ends were 5 bases for V and 6 bases for J; bases not matched to a gene: 8. This CDR3 region has 13 residues. Germline V gene data show CDR1 as GTSNPN and CDR2 as SVGIG (reference sequence). Here the CDR3 DNA reads TGTGCCTGGGGGCAGGGGGCGCGGAATGGCTACACCTTC. Protein product: CAWGQGARNGYTF.

The chain combines TRBV19 with TRBJ1-2, with D uncertain. V lost 5 bases, J lost 0 bases, and 13 bases lay in between. In germline, CDR1 is LNHDA, CDR2 SQIVND (reference sequence). CDR3 length equals 15 residues. DNA for the CDR3: TGTGCCAGTAGTCCGCCGCCAGAAGCTAACTATGGCTACACCTTC. Encoded protein: CASSPPPEANYGYTF.